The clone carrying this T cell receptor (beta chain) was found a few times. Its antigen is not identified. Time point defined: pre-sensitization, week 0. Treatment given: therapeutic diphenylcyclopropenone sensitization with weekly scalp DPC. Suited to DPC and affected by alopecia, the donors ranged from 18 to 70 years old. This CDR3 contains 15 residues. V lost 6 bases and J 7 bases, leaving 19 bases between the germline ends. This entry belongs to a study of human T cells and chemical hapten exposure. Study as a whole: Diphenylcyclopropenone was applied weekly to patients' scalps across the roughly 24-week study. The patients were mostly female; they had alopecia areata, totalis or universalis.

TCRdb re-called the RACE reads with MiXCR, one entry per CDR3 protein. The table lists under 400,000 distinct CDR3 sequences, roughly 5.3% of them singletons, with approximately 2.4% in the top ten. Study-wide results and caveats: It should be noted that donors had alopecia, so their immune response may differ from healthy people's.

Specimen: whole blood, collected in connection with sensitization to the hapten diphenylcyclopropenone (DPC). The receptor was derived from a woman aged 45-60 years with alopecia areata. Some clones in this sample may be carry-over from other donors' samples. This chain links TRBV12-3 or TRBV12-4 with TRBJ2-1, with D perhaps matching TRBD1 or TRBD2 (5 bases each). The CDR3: CASRGPTRLGNEQFF. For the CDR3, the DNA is TGTGCCAGCAGGGGACCCACAAGGTTAGGTAATGAGCAGTTCTTC.